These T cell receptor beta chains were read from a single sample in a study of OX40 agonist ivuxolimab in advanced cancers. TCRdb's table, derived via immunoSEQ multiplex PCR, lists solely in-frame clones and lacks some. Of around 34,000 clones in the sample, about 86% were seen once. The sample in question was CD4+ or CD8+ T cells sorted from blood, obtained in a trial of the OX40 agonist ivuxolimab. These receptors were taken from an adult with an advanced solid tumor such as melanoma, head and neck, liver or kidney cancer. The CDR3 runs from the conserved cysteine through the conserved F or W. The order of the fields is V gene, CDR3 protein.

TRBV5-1 CASSLGTLAGTEAFF
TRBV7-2 CASSPTTGAESFNYGYTF
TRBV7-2 CASSRSGTAYEQYF
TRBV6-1 CASSEGGEDYGYTF
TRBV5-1 CASSQIDGAYEQYF
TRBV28 CASSLLLTGMNTEAFF
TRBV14 CASSQDGGSFTGELFF
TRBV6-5 CASSGTRMNTEAFF
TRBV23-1 CASSQLRGEDQPQHF
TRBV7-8 CASSYTGTSGEQYF
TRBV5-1 CASSGASRDISF
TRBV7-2 CASSPQGGKSTDTQYF
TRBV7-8 CASSTDLTDTQYF
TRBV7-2 CASSPTGGVWETQYF
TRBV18 CASSPPASGGAGDTQYF
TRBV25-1 CASSEGPNYGYTF
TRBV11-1 CASSFSGGAPGELFF
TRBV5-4 CASRLDGSGGSTDTQYF